This T cell receptor beta chain appears in the sequencing data of a study of cytomegalovirus exposure and HLA in healthy donors listed by TCRdb under 2017. About the study as a whole: An earlier analysis of several hundred of the donors reported around 280 Gb of sequence data and about 120 million unique TCR beta sequences obtained from about 170 million T cells. An early release that covered some 630 HLA-typed donors contained about 300 gigabases of sequencing data and around 85 million unique TCR sequences. Typing coverage varied by locus: about 620-640 donors for A, B, C, DRB1 and DQB1; approximately 560 for DQA1; over 600 for DPA1; around 450 for DPB1. The study used immunosequencing to profile the T cell repertoires of hundreds of subjects and linked those repertoires to cytomegalovirus serostatus. Across approximately 420 genotyped donors of the cohort, an average of approximately 240,000 unique TCR beta nucleotide sequences per donor were sequenced, and 15% to 20% of those sequences were non-productive. Donor age, sex, ethnicity and CMV serostatus were collected together with the repertoire data. The study aimed to test whether signatures of past pathogen exposure could be identified by cataloging public T cell receptors. All discovery cohort repertoires had been generated using a single sequencing platform. In addition to the first cohort of several hundred subjects, a separate validation cohort of approximately 130 different subjects was used. Roughly 5 DR-DQ haplotypes were handled as single units for association and clustering because linkage in the cohort was strong. In the later analysis, no new phenotypic data were used to find candidate immune exposures; instead, reliance was placed on TCR beta sequences and their occurrence across donors. A later analysis re-analyzed previously published TCR beta repertoires from 666 donors and added high-resolution HLA genotyping to study TCR occurrence patterns. The study combined high-throughput TCR immunosequencing, statistical association of individual TCRs with disease status, and machine learning to predict cytomegalovirus infection status. A later genetic analysis took genome-wide SNP genotypes for about three fifths of the 666 donors and used that subset as a discovery cohort. HLA typing covered class I and class II loci at four-digit resolution. The genetic ancestry cluster associated with self-reported Caucasian donors included over 65% of the 300 to 450 genotyped donors. To decide whether each TCR beta V gene segment behaved as functional or pseudogenic, an earlier analysis of some 540 of the donors relied on high-throughput TCR beta sequencing. General findings and caveats noted by the study authors: Some IMGT-functional V segments, including TRBV6-2 and TRBV6-3, could not be told apart with the 87-base-pair reads, so those segments were excluded. A later analysis associated approximately 17,000 TCR beta sequences with specific HLA alleles at a false discovery rate of 0.05. Most CMV-associated TCR beta chains appeared to be HLA-restricted in a later analysis, and the HLA associations seemed to be driven largely by CMV exposure. The study gave a list of about 170 TCR beta chains associated with cytomegalovirus. A group of highly shared sequence variants was considered likely to be a technical artifact of the sequencing pipeline. In a later analysis, HLA-associated TCR beta chains were found to be more clonally expanded and to have lower generation probabilities than equally common non-associated chains. Some 16 rarely observed V segments, including chromosome 9 orphons, were excluded from the earlier analysis of just under 600 of the donors because counts were too low. Strong co-occurrence of HLA alleles, especially DR and DQ, made assigning TCR associations to individual alleles difficult. A further reported finding was that TCR beta sequences accurately predicted the HLA-A and HLA-B alleles for most subjects in the first cohort. In a later analysis, several top co-occurrence clusters were reported to appear linked to parvovirus B19, influenza, CMV and Epstein-Barr virus. Because HLA typing was unavailable for some donors at each locus, only the typed subset was used in association tests. In an earlier analysis of approximately 590 of the donors, most TCR beta V segments were observed in productive rearrangements about 87% or about 30% of the time, broadly matching IMGT annotations. Immune exposure information for the cohort was limited to CMV serostatus. According to a later genetic analysis, donors in an Asian-associated ancestry cluster had fewer N-insertions in productive TCRs than the approximately 630-donor mean. In vitro tests confirmed that a few of the cytomegalovirus-associated TCR beta chains recognize cytomegalovirus antigens. The authors suggested that the approach could potentially be extended to other disease states and immunological phenotypes. Only TCR beta chains were sequenced in this cohort, and the absence of alpha or paired-chain data limited detectable features. In a later genetic analysis, a missense DCLRE1C variant was associated with V-gene and J-gene trimming of TCR beta chains, and the association was replicated in an independent cohort. Linkage disequilibrium might explain the correlated functional status among segregating V segments, but an unknown experimental factor could not be excluded. According to a later analysis, TCR association rates differed among HLA loci, with DRB1 alleles showing the most associated TCRs and HLA-C alleles showing the fewest. The classifier was reported to diagnose cytomegalovirus status with high specificity and sensitivity in both the original and validation cohorts. Roughly uniform sequencing depth across donors was assumed in presence/absence analyses, although this assumption may not hold. Most TCR sequences were seen in very few donors, while some public TCRs were found in many individuals.

The library was obtained by the immunoSEQ multiplex PCR assay. For the multiplex PCR, a mixture combining 60 forward primers for TCR Vbeta segments and 13 reverse primers for TCR Jbeta segments was used. The CDR3 region of rearranged TCR beta genes was amplified from genomic DNA by a multiplex PCR assay. Amplified TCR beta libraries were sequenced as 87-base-pair reads on the Illumina HiSeq System. In the original analysis: A later analysis tallied roughly 80 million unique TCR beta chains across the 650 to 750 repertoires, and approximately 12 million of those chains were shared by two or more donors. To remove PCR and sequencing errors, raw reads were error-corrected and collapsed into unique sequences using a nearest-neighbor algorithm that merged closely related sequences. V, D and J gene segments were assigned by aligning CDR3 sequences to IMGT reference sequences. Each retained sequence needed at least a six-nucleotide match to both a V gene segment and a J gene segment. Rearrangements were called productive when the CDR3 lacked stop codons and stayed in frame with V and J; all others were non-productive. Following IMGT convention, CDR3 was defined as the stretch from the second conserved V-encoded cysteine to the conserved J-encoded phenylalanine. The earlier analysis of about 640 of the donors excluded any sequence lacking an unambiguous match to a single V gene segment. An earlier analysis of just under 600 of the donors called V segments functional above 56.7% productive rearrangements and segregating when the between-donor standard deviation exceeded 5%. A statistical classification framework was developed to diagnose cytomegalovirus status using the catalog of TCR beta chain sequences. V and J gene assignment, in a later analysis, came from comparing TCR nucleotide sequences with IMGT/GENE-DB human TR gene sequences. A later analysis assigned CDR3 sequences and most-parsimonious VDJ recombination scenarios with the TCRdist pipeline. A later analysis defined each TCR beta chain by its CDR3 amino acid sequence plus V-gene family, and excluded reads lacking a unique V-gene family. In a later analysis, fewer than 650 highly shared, low-generation-probability nucleotide sequences were removed to address suspected cross-contamination and a sequencing artifact. In a later analysis, a clonal expansion index was calculated for each public chain from normalized within-repertoire ranks of inferred template counts. In a later analysis, generation probabilities were computed with a VDJ recombination model fitted to out-of-frame rearrangements, and the resulting probabilities were checked against IGoR. Hypergeometric tests were used in a later analysis to score TCR-TCR, TCR-HLA and TCR-CMV co-occurrence, with a repertoire-size bias correction applied to the TCR pairs. In a later analysis, false discovery rates were estimated by permuting HLA or CMV assignments 20 times. In a later analysis, co-occurring TCRs were grouped with DBSCAN, and TCRdist sequence similarity was added when clustering was performed within HLA-allele-positive subsets. Repertoires with fewer than 30,000 or more than 120,000 public chains were left out of co-occurrence clustering, as were about 5 repertoires with anomalous nucleotide sharing. TCRdb's version of the immuneACCESS table is confined to in-frame rearrangements and falls short of the full clone set. An unresolved V gene accounts for under half of the shortfall where checked; the remainder is of unknown origin. The V and J calls and clone size were taken over from that table, and D and trimming were inferred from the DNA. The sample has approximately 150,000 clones on record, 80% of them singletons. Under 15% of the sample comes from the top ten.

From a lookup of the germline V gene (reference sequence), CDR1 and CDR2 are LNHNV and YYDKDF. From its cysteine to its phenylalanine, the CDR3 spans 15 amino acids. The read is trimmed to its CDR3 DNA, 45 bases read in frame from base 1. V and J lose 0 bases and 1 base, and a span of 10 bases separates them. There are a few counts of this clone. The antigen it recognizes is unknown. No much larger clone is present one base from it, and per-base qualities are unavailable. The cohort was made up of 650 to 700 healthy bone marrow donors. At the time of sampling, all cohort members were nominally healthy, though unrecorded immune exposures were likely present. The donor was CMV seronegative and belonged to the group of 352 seronegative cohort members. Each donor provided a peripheral blood sample, and peripheral blood mononuclear cells were used for TCR beta sequencing. Genomic DNA was extracted from the blood cell samples with the Qiagen DNeasy Blood Extraction Kit.

Recombination linked TRBV15 to TRBJ2-7; too little of a D gene remains to name it. Sequencing was performed on PBMCs. This receptor was obtained from a middle-aged woman in good health and CMV-seronegative. The CDR3 region has the sequence CATSRDQVRSYEQYF. The sequenced DNA: TGTGCCACCAGCAGAGATCAAGTCAGGTCCTACGAGCAGTACTTC.